This T cell receptor beta chain appears in the sequencing data of a study of blood T cell repertoires in COVID-19. Study as a whole: The United States, Italy and Spain were the sources of the acute and convalescent COVID-19 samples. In each case, the material was cDNA or gDNA derived from T cells, B-cell-depleted T cells, or PBMCs.

Per the authors' pipeline: Estimation of nucleated cell counts relied on the amplification of reference gene primers. Assay: immunoSEQ multiplex PCR; the TCRdb copy retains only in-frame clones and omits some. Clonal size and the V and J genes are those of that table, whereas D and trimming came from the DNA. This table holds approximately 77,000 clones, around 80% found once. The sequence came from a woman aged 60-70 years with acute or convalescent COVID-19. The source material was peripheral blood.

CDR3 nucleotide sequence: TGTGCCAGCAGCTCCCAAAGGGGGCTCACTGAAGCTTTCTTT. Amino acid sequence: CASSSQRGLTEAFF. The chain has TRBV7-2 and TRBJ1-1; 7 bases match TRBD1. This CDR3 region has 14 residues. In germline, CDR1 is SGHTA, CDR2 FQGNSA. Trimming at V came to 4 bases and at J to 4 bases, leaving 6 bases not matched to a gene.